Listed below are T cell receptor beta chains from one sample, sequenced in a study of response to subunit inactivated influenza vaccine. TCRdb ran MiXCR on the RT-PCR reads and lists one entry per CDR3 protein. The sample records some 570,000 distinct CDR3 sequences, around 10% being singletons. These data were also filed under a second study, of T cells expressing NK-cell markers.

The sample consisted of PBMCs from blood, taken on the day of vaccination. The receptors originated from a middle-aged man who received an inactivated influenza vaccine. CDR3s leave out the opening cysteine and the closing phenylalanine or tryptophan. Each record gives: V gene, CDR3 protein.

v_call: TRBV11-2
cdr3_aa: ASSLGEDTEAF

v_call: TRBV12-3/TRBV12-4
cdr3_aa: ASSLVVSAGSSYNEQF

v_call: TRBV28
cdr3_aa: ASSLTGYTNNEQF

v_call: TRBV5-1
cdr3_aa: ASSDIGQGPSGYT

v_call: TRBV7-9
cdr3_aa: ASSLDSRSYGYT

v_call: TRBV7-3
cdr3_aa: ASSLQGHNEQF

v_call: TRBV12-3/TRBV12-4
cdr3_aa: ASIHGPLGTYNEQF

v_call: TRBV12-3/TRBV12-4
cdr3_aa: ASSPGPTEGQF

v_call: TRBV5-1
cdr3_aa: ASSSSPSGVGDTQY

v_call: TRBV7-9
cdr3_aa: ASSFGTPLVGELF

v_call: TRBV7-8
cdr3_aa: ASSLLGSISETQY

v_call: TRBV6-2/TRBV6-3
cdr3_aa: ASSYAPTIAGVLTYEQY

v_call: TRBV12-3/TRBV12-4
cdr3_aa: ASGFMTGANEQF

v_call: TRBV29-1
cdr3_aa: SVHQTGRGTDTQY

v_call: TRBV3-1
cdr3_aa: ASSQPGESYEQY

v_call: TRBV20-1
cdr3_aa: SATISGTLITDTQY

v_call: TRBV19
cdr3_aa: ASSIGVGGPQH

v_call: TRBV12-3/TRBV12-4
cdr3_aa: ASSVMVATNEQF

v_call: TRBV7-2
cdr3_aa: ASSLARTNQETQY

v_call: TRBV4-2
cdr3_aa: ASSLQADYGYT

v_call: TRBV29-1
cdr3_aa: SVPTGDYGYT

v_call: TRBV12-3/TRBV12-4
cdr3_aa: ASGAALDSEQF

v_call: TRBV5-1
cdr3_aa: ASSEGPRNNEQF

v_call: TRBV19
cdr3_aa: ASSIFRVTTDTQY

v_call: TRBV11-1
cdr3_aa: ASSLDDDPGTGELF

v_call: TRBV28
cdr3_aa: ASSFRRGGTGELF

v_call: TRBV6-2/TRBV6-3
cdr3_aa: ASSFHLDRRGYNEQF

v_call: TRBV9
cdr3_aa: ASSISGAEETQY

v_call: TRBV5-1
cdr3_aa: ASSPYDRDYEQY

v_call: TRBV6-5
cdr3_aa: ASSHGTSGETQY

v_call: TRBV5-1
cdr3_aa: ASSTLLGQEETQY

v_call: TRBV29-1
cdr3_aa: SVGTDYEQY

v_call: TRBV28
cdr3_aa: ASRNGGEGFEQY

v_call: TRBV28
cdr3_aa: ASSESDRGANTEAF

v_call: TRBV28
cdr3_aa: ASSLRREQY

v_call: TRBV29-1
cdr3_aa: SVARLGTGSGEQF

v_call: TRBV5-6
cdr3_aa: ASSLPDRGTYEQY

v_call: TRBV20-1
cdr3_aa: SARPRASNIQY

v_call: TRBV6-5
cdr3_aa: ASSYSGQGNEKLF

v_call: TRBV29-1
cdr3_aa: SVAVTGSYGYT

v_call: TRBV6-2/TRBV6-3
cdr3_aa: ASSYRRVGTDTQY

v_call: TRBV20-1
cdr3_aa: SARFQGAVPEQY

v_call: TRBV20-1
cdr3_aa: SASDSGQGVFTGELF

v_call: TRBV20-1
cdr3_aa: SARDQSFTSRRREQF

v_call: TRBV3-1
cdr3_aa: ASSLQGGKDTQY

v_call: TRBV29-1
cdr3_aa: SVRLEDGTRVAGELF